The sequence of this T cell receptor (beta chain) was determined in a study of T cells in Graves' hyperthyroidism and ophthalmopathy. As for the study in general: Sampling of peripheral blood happened at initial diagnosis, prior to any treatment.

Graves' hyperthyroidism was deemed stable given no ophthalmopathy progression within 18 months. The PBMCs were taken from around 9 ml of fresh peripheral blood. This clonotype was seen ten or more times. The TCR beta CDR3 regions underwent amplification using RNA transcripts as the source. The HTBI set primed first-round TCR CDR3 RT-PCR. TCRdb redid the calling of the multiplex PCR reads with MiXCR, one entry per CDR3 protein. The sample consists of about 200,000 distinct CDR3 sequences, around 17% of them appearing once. The receptor's source is a man aged 40-49 years with Graves' hyperthyroidism. Sequenced material: blood.

In nucleotides, the CDR3 is TGCAGTGCTAGAGATCGGGTTAGCGGGGGCTCCACGCAGTATTTT. This codes for CSARDRVSGGSTQYF. The chain carries TRBV20-1 and TRBJ2-3; 9 bases agree with TRBD2. This CDR3 comprises 15 residues. Per the germline V gene, CDR1 is DFQATT and CDR2 is SNEGSKA (reference sequence). Unmatched junction bases numbered 10, after V lost 0 bases and J lost 9 bases.